This entry features one TCR beta chain sequence. Its cognate antigen is unknown. The lymph nodes were axillary draining lymph nodes from breast cancer patients. The data are from a study of breast tumors, draining lymph nodes, adjacent tissues. The study's findings and limits: Compared with basal-like, luminal-like tumors shared significantly more repertoire with nontumor tissue. That most tumor T cells come from lymph nodes remained unproven. Findings are consistent with lymph node origin and intratumoral expansion of most tumor T cells.

The V and J ends lost 6 bases and 7 bases respectively, with 19 bases between them. The CDR3 extends over 15 amino acids. Germline CDR1 MNHEY, CDR2 SMNVEV (reference sequence). TCRdb re-called the multiplex PCR reads through MiXCR, storing one row per CDR3 protein. In the table there are approximately 250,000 distinct CDR3 sequences, less than 35% of which are singletons. The TCR was taken from a female donor with breast cancer. Some clones in this sample may be carry-over from other donors' samples. The material sequenced was axillary lymph node tissue. This sequence joins TRBV27 and TRBJ1-5; D is ambiguous. CDR3 protein: CASRRTSGSWQPQHF. As DNA, the CDR3 is TGTGCCAGCAGACGGACTAGCGGGAGTTGGCAGCCCCAGCATTTT.